This T cell receptor (beta chain) was recovered during a study of CD8+ T cells in alopecia areata. On the study more broadly: Using the percentage of affected scalp area, treated patients' severity was scored. Whole-study findings and limits: Researchers report lesional scalp, most notably alopecia totalis/universalis, outstripped normal scalp in clonality. Many expanded lesional clones stayed in scalp and blood while on tofacitinib.

The V and J ends lost 3 bases and 1 base respectively, with 4 bases between them. Germline V gives CDR1 LNHNV, CDR2 YYDKDF (reference sequence). The CDR3 loop spans 14 amino acids. The treatment denotes: oral pan-JAK inhibitor, 5-10 mg twice daily. Specimens obtained from alopecia areata patients comprised lesional scalp punch biopsies and peripheral blood. Comments on this clone: Antigen specificity is unknown.

cDNA prepared by RNA extraction and subsequent reverse transcription served as the template for sequencing. Here immunoSEQ multiplex PCR was the method, and the copy in TCRdb shows in-frame clones only, minus some. In the table there are some 100,000 clones, about 60% of which are singletons. This clonotype was obtained from a human donor with alopecia areata. The chain combines TRBV15 with TRBJ1-6; no clear D gene. Sequences were derived from CD8+ T cells sorted from blood, sampled at roughly week 55, from a patient treated with tofacitinib. CDR3 in DNA: TGTGCCACCAGCAGTCGTTCCTATAATTCACCCCTCCACTTT. Its protein product is CATSSRSYNSPLHF.